This is a list of T cell receptor beta chains from one sample in a study of Tregs in tolerant kidney transplant recipients. Only in-frame clones appear in the TCRdb table, and some are missing; sequencing was by immunoSEQ multiplex PCR. The profile shows tens of thousands of clones, 84% of them singletons. The specimen was CD4+ T cells from blood. The receptors were gathered from a human donor in good health. Each CDR3 is given with its conserved first and last residue. The D gene is left open where the match is weak. For some rows the clone size is stated as once, few or many, or as a class when expanded; others skip it.

len	v_gene	abundance	d_gene	j_gene	CDR3aa	CDR3nt
14	TRBV25-1	-	-	TRBJ1-4	CASSLRGGNEKLFF	TGTGCCAGCAGTCTGAGGGGAGGCAATGAAAAACTGTTTTTT
15	TRBV11-2	-	-	TRBJ2-5	CASSLDPDIGETQYF	TGTGCCAGCAGCTTAGATCCCGACATTGGGGAGACCCAGTACTTC
14	TRBV10-3	-	-	TRBJ2-7	CAIRSGTLLDEQYF	TGTGCCATCAGATCCGGGACCCTCCTCGACGAGCAGTACTTC
16	TRBV10-3	once	TRBD2	TRBJ2-5	CAISAQLAGGQETQYF	TGTGCCATCAGCGCCCAACTAGCGGGGGGCCAAGAGACCCAGTACTTC
16	TRBV6-4	-	-	TRBJ1-3	CASELPTPSPGNTIYF	TGTGCCAGCGAGCTTCCGACACCTAGCCCCGGAAACACCATATATTTT
13	TRBV19	-	-	TRBJ2-1	CASSQGRYNEQFF	TGTGCCAGTAGTCAGGGACGGTACAATGAGCAGTTCTTC
12	TRBV7-2	-	-	TRBJ1-5	CAGSSNRQPQHF	TGTGCCGGCAGCTCCAATCGGCAGCCCCAGCATTTT
12	TRBV5-1	-	-	TRBJ2-1	CASSFSGGGQFF	TGCGCCAGCAGTTTTTCGGGGGGCGGGCAGTTCTTC
14	TRBV5-6	once	TRBD1	TRBJ2-3	CASSLSQGTDTQYF	TGTGCCAGCAGCCTATCACAGGGGACAGATACGCAGTATTTT
20	TRBV5-8	-	TRBD2	TRBJ2-3	CASSSFPGTSGGALADTQYF	TGTGCCAGCAGCTCCTTCCCCGGGACTAGCGGGGGGGCCTTGGCAGATACGCAGTATTTT
13	TRBV5-1	-	-	TRBJ2-1	CASSSYLLYEQFF	TGCGCCAGCAGCTCCTACCTTCTCTATGAGCAGTTCTTC
13	TRBV7-3	-	-	TRBJ1-6	CASSLGFGSPLHF	TGTGCCAGCAGCTTGGGGTTTGGCTCACCCCTCCACTTT
19	TRBV5-1	once	TRBD2	TRBJ2-7	CASSLDLSTSGRSSYEQYF	TGCGCCAGCAGCTTGGATCTGTCGACTAGCGGGAGGAGCTCCTACGAGCAGTACTTC
14	TRBV7-2	-	-	TRBJ2-7	CASSFNRVGGEQYF	TGTGCCAGCAGCTTCAACAGGGTGGGCGGCGAGCAGTACTTC
14	TRBV7-9	once	-	TRBJ1-1	CASSPGQRNTEAFF	TGTGCCAGCAGCCCTGGACAACGGAACACTGAAGCTTTCTTT
15	TRBV6-1	-	-	TRBJ1-4	CASSLRGASAEKLFF	TGTGCCAGCAGCCTTAGAGGCGCCTCGGCTGAAAAACTGTTTTTT
14	TRBV11-2	-	-	TRBJ1-6	CASSLDPGGSPLHF	TGTGCCAGCAGCCTAGATCCCGGCGGATCACCCCTCCACTTT
17	TRBV5-4	-	TRBD2	TRBJ2-3	CASSLTRGGASTDTQYF	TGTGCCAGCAGCTTGACCCGGGGGGGGGCAAGCACAGATACGCAGTATTTT
16	TRBV5-6	-	-	TRBJ2-7	CASSDSPRRTSYEQYF	TGTGCCAGCAGCGACAGTCCCCGGCGCACTTCCTACGAGCAGTACTTC
11	TRBV6-5	once	-	TRBJ2-3	CASRRTDTQYF	TGTGCCAGCAGACGAACAGATACGCAGTATTTT
17	TRBV7-6	-	TRBD2	TRBJ2-3	CASSLRVSGAPGDTQYF	TGTGCCAGCAGCTTACGAGTTAGCGGGGCCCCCGGCGATACGCAGTATTTT
16	TRBV4-2	-	-	TRBJ1-3	CASSQDRGAPGNTIYF	TGTGCCAGCAGCCAAGATCGGGGTGCTCCTGGAAACACCATATATTTT
15	TRBV2	once	-	TRBJ1-6	CASSEGSSYNSPFHF	TGTGCCAGCAGTGAAGGAAGCTCCTATAATTCACCCTTCCACTTT
13	TRBV2	-	TRBD1	TRBJ1-4	CASSTGQNEKLFF	TGTGCCAGCAGTACGGGACAGAATGAAAAACTGTTTTTT
18	TRBV11-1	-	TRBD2	TRBJ2-1	CASSQGLAGWSSYNEQFF	TGTGCCAGCAGCCAGGGACTAGCGGGATGGAGCTCCTACAATGAGCAGTTCTTC
15	TRBV7-2	-	TRBD2	TRBJ2-1	CASSLVGLAGAEQFF	TGTGCCAGCAGCTTAGTTGGGCTAGCGGGGGCTGAGCAGTTCTTC
12	TRBV9	-	-	TRBJ2-7	CASSRENNEQYF	TGTGCCAGCAGTCGGGAGAACAACGAGCAGTACTTC
9	TRBV28	-	-	TRBJ1-4	CASSPPLFF	TGTGCCAGCAGTCCCCCCCTGTTTTTT
14	TRBV30	-	TRBD2	TRBJ2-1	CAWSVTGGWNEQFF	TGTGCCTGGAGTGTAACGGGGGGGTGGAATGAGCAGTTCTTC